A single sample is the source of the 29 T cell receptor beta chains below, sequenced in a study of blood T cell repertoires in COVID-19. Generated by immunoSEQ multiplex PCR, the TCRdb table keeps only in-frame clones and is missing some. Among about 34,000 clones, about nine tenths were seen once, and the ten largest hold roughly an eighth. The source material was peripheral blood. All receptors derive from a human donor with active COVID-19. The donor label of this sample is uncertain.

CDR3 bases: TGTGCCAGCAGCCACTCAGGGGGGACAGGGAATAATTCACCCCTCCACTTT. It encodes CASSHSGGTGNNSPLHF. The genes are TRBV7-2 and TRBJ1-6; 9 bases match TRBD1. The CDR3 covers 17 residues. Trimming at V came to 5 bases and at J to 5 bases, leaving 10 bases not matched to a gene. Germline values: CDR1 SGHTA, CDR2 FQGNSA.

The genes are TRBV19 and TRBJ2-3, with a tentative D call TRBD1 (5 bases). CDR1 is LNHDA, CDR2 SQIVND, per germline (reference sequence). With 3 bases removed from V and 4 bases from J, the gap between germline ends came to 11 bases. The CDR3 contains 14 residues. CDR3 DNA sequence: TGTGCCAGTAGTATTGGGGCAGGGCCAGATACGCAGTATTTT. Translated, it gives CASSIGAGPDTQYF.

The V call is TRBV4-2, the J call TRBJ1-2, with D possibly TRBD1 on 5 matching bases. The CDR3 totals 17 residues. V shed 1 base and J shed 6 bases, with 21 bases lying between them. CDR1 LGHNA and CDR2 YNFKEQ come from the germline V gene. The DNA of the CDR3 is TGTGCCAGCAGCCAAGGTGATAGGGTCAGGGTCGGTGATGGCTACACCTTC. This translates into CASSQGDRVRVGDGYTF.

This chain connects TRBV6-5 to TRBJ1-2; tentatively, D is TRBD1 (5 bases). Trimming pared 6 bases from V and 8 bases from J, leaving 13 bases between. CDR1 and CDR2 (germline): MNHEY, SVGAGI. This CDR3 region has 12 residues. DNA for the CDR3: TGTGCCAGCAGGGGGCGTACGAGCGGCTACACCTTC. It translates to CASRGRTSGYTF.

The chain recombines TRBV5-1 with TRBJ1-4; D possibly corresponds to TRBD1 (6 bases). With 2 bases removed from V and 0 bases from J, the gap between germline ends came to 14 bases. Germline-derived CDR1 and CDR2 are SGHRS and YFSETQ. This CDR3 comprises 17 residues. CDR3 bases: TGCGCCAGCAGCTTCGGACAGAGATCTACAACTAATGAAAAACTGTTTTTT. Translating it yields CASSFGQRSTTNEKLFF.

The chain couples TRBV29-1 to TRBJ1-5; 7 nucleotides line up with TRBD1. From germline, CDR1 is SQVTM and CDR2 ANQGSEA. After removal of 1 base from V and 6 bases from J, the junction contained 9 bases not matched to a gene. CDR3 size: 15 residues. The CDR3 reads CSVEVAGGVGQPQHF. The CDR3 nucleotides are TGCAGCGTTGAAGTTGCAGGGGGTGTTGGTCAGCCCCAGCATTTT.

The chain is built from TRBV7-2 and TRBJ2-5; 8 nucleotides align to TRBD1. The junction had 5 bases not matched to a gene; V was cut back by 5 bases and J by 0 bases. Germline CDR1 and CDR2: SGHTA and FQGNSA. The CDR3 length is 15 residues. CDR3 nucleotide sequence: TGTGCCAGCAGCCCCCGGACAGGGTACCAAGAGACCCAGTACTTC. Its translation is CASSPRTGYQETQYF.

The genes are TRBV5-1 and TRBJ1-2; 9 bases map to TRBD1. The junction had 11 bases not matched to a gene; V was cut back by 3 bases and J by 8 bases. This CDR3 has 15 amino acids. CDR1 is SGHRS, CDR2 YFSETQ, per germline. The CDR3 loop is CASSSTGTGTFGYTF. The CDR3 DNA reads TGCGCCAGCAGCTCCACCGGGACAGGGACCTTCGGCTACACCTTC.

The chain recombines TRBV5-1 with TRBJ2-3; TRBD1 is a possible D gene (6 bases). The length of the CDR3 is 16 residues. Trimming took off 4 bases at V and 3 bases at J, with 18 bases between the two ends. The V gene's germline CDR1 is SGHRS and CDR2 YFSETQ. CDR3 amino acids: CASSEGDLKRTDTQYF. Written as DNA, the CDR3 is TGCGCCAGCAGCGAGGGGGACCTAAAAAGGACAGATACGCAGTATTTT.

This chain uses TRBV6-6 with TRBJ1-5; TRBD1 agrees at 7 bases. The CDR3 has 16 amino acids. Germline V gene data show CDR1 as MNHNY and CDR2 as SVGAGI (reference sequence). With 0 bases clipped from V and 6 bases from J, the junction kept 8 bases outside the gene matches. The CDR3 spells CASSYSWGQPSQPQHF. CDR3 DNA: TGTGCCAGCAGTTACTCGTGGGGACAGCCAAGTCAGCCCCAGCATTTT.

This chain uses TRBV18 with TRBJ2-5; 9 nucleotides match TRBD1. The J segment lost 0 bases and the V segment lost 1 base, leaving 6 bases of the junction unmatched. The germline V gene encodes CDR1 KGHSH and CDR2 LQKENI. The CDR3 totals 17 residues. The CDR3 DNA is TGTGCCAGCTCACCACTCCTAGGGACAGGGAACCAAGAGACCCAGTACTTC. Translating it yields CASSPLLGTGNQETQYF.

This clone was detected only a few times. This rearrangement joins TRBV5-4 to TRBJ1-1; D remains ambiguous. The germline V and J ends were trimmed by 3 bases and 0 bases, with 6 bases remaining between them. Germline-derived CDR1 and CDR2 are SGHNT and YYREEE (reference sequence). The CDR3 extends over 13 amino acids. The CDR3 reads CASSSELNTEAFF. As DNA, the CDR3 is TGTGCCAGCAGCTCGGAGCTGAACACTGAAGCTTTCTTT. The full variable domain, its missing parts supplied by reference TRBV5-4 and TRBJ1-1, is ETGVTQSPTHLIKTRGQQVTLRCSSQSGHNTVSWYQQALGQGPQFIFQYYREEENGRGNFPPRFSGLQFPNYSSELNVNALELDDSALYLCASSSELNTEAFFGQGTRLTVV.

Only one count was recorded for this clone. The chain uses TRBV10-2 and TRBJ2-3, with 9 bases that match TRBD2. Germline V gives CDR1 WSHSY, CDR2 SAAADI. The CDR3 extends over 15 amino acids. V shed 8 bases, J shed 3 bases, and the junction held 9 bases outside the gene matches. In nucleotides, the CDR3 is TGCGCCAGCCAAGCGGCGGGGGGGCGAACAGATACGCAGTATTTT. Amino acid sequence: CASQAAGGRTDTQYF.

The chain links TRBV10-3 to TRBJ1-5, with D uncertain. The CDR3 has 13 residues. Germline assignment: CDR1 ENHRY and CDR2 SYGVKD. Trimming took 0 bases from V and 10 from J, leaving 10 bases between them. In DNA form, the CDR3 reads TGTGCCATCAGTGAGTCGAACGGTCGCCCCCAGCATTTT. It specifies CAISESNGRPQHF.

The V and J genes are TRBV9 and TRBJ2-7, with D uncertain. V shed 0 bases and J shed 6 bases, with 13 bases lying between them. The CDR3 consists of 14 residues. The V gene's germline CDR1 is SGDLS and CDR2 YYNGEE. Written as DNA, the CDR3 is TGTGCCAGCAGCGTAGATGCAACCCCGGGCGAGCAGTACTTC. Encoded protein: CASSVDATPGEQYF.

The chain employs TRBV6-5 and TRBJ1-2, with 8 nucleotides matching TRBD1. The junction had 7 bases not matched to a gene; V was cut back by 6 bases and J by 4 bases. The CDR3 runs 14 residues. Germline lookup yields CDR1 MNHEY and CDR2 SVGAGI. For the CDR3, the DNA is TGTGCCAGCAGGAGACCTACAGGGGGCTATGGCTACACCTTC. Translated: CASRRPTGGYGYTF.

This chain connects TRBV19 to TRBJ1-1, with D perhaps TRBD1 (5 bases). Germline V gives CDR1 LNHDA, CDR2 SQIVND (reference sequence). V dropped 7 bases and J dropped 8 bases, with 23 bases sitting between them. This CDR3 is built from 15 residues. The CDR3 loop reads CASTMWAGSNKEAFF. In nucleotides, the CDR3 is TGTGCCAGTACCATGTGGGCAGGGTCTAACAAAGAAGCTTTCTTT.

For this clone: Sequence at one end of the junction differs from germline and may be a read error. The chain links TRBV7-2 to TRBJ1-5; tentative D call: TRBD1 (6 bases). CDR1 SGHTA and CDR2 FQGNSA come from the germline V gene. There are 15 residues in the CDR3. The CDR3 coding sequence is TGTGCCAGCACCTTACAGGGTTTTAGCAATCAGCCCCAGCATTTT. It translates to CASTLQGFSNQPQHF.

The CDR3 DNA sequence: TGTGCCAGCAGCGTAGGACAGTCAGATACGCAGTATTTT. Its translation is CASSVGQSDTQYF. The chain recombines TRBV9 with TRBJ2-3; perhaps TRBD1 as D (5 bases). Trimming pared 0 bases from V and 4 bases from J, leaving 6 bases between. The germline CDR1 and CDR2 sequences are SGDLS and YYNGEE. The CDR3 length is 13 residues.

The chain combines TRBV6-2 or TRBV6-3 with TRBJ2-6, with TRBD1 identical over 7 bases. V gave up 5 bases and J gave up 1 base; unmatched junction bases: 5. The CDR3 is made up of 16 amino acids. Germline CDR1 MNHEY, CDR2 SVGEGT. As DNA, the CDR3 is TGTGCCAGCAGTCAACAGACAGGGTCTGGGGCCAACGTCCTGACTTTC. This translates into CASSQQTGSGANVLTF.

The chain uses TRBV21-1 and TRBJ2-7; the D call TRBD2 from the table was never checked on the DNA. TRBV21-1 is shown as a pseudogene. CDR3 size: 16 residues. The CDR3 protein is CASSKVTELPSYEQYF. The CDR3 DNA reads TGTGCCAGCAGCAAAGTTACGGAGTTACCCTCCTACGAGCAGTACTTC.

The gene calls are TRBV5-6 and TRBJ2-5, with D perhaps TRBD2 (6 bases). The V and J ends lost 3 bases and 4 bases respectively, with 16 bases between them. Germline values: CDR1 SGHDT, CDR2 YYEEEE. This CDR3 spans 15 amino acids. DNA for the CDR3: TGTGCCAGCAGCTACAACCGGAGGGCCAGAGAGACCCAGTACTTC. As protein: CASSYNRRARETQYF. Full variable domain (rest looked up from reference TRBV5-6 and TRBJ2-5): DAGVTQSPTHLIKTRGQQVTLRCSPKSGHDTVSWYQQALGQGPQFIFQYYEEEERQRGNFPDRFSGHQFPNYSSELNVNALLLGDSALYLCASSYNRRARETQYFGPGTRLLVL.

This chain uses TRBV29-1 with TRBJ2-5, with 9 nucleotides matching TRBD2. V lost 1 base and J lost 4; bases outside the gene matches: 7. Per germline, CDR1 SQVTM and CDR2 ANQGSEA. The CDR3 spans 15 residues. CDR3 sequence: CSVEGGGAGLETQYF. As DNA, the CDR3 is TGCAGCGTTGAAGGCGGGGGGGCGGGACTAGAGACCCAGTACTTC.

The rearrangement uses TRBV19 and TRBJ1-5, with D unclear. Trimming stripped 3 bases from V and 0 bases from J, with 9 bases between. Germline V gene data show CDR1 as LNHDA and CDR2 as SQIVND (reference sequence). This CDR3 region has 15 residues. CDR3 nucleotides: TGTGCCAGTAGTATTGGAGGTTATAGCAATCAGCCCCAGCATTTT. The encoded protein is CASSIGGYSNQPQHF.

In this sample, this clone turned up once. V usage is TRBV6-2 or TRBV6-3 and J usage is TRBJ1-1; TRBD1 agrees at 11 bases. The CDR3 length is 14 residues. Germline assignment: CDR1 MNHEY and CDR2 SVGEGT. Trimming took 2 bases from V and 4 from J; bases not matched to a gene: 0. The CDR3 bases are TGTGCCAGCAGTTACGGGACAGGGGGCACTGAAGCTTTCTTT. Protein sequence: CASSYGTGGTEAFF.

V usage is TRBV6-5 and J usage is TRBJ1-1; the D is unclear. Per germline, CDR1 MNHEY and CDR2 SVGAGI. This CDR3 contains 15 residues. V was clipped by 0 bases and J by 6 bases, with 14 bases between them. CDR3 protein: CASSYSMTGWAEAFF. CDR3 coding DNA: TGTGCCAGCAGTTACTCGATGACCGGGTGGGCTGAAGCTTTCTTT.

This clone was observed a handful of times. The CDR3 loop reads CASSETEIYEQYF. In DNA form, the CDR3 reads TGTGCCAGCAGTGAAACAGAGATTTACGAGCAGTACTTC. The chain combines TRBV2 with TRBJ2-7; the D is unclear. V dropped 2 bases and J dropped 4 bases, with 9 bases sitting between them. This CDR3 has 13 residues. CDR1 is SNHLY and CDR2 is FYNNEI in the germline V gene.

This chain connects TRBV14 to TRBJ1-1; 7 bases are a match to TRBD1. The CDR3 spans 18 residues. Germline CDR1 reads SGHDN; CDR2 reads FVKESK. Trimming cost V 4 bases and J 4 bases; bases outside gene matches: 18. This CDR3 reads CASSPIRTGLGLGTEAFF. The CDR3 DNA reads TGTGCCAGCAGCCCGATCCGGACAGGCCTGGGGTTGGGCACTGAAGCTTTCTTT.

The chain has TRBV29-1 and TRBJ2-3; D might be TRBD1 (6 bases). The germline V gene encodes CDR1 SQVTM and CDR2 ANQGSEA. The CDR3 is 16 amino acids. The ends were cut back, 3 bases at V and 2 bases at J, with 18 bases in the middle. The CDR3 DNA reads TGCAGCGTTGAGGGGGCTCGCGGCCGTTTCACAGATACGCAGTATTTT. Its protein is CSVEGARGRFTDTQYF.